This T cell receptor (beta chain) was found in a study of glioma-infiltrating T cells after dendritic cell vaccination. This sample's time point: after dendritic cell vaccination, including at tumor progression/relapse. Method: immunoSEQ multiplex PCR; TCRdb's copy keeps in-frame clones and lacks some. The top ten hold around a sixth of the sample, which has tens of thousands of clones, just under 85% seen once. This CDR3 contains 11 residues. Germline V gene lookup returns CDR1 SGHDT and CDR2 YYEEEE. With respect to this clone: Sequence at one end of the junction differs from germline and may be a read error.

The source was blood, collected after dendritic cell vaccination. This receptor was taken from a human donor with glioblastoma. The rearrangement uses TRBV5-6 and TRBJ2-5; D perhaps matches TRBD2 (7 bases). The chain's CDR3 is CASSLGGAGHF. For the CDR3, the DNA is TGTGCCAGCAGTTTAGGGGGGGCCGGGCACTTC.